Below are 2 T cell receptor beta chains sequenced from a single sample in a study of control samples from healthy donors and cancer patients. The assay was immunoSEQ multiplex PCR, and TCRdb's table has in-frame clones only and misses some. The sample yields 150,000 to 200,000 clones, 91% seen once. Source material: blood. These receptors all come from a woman aged 30 to 39 in good health.

The chain joins TRBV6-5 to TRBJ1-1, with TRBD1 matching over 8 bases. Germline CDR1 reads MNHEY; CDR2 reads SVGAGI. The CDR3 length is 13 residues. V gave up 7 bases and J gave up 5 bases; unmatched junction bases: 6. CDR3 DNA sequence: TGTGCCAGCAAGGCAGGGGGCCGAACTGAAGCTTTCTTT. It is translated as CASKAGGRTEAFF.

This clone was recorded only once. This chain uses TRBV30 with TRBJ1-2, with unresolved D. Trimming left V 3 bases short and J 2 bases short, with 7 bases between. Germline loops: CDR1 GTSNPN, CDR2 SVGIG (reference sequence). The CDR3 is 12 amino acids. The CDR3 region is CAWRGLNYGYTF. Here the CDR3 DNA reads TGTGCCTGGAGGGGGTTAAACTATGGCTACACCTTC.